The 15 T cell receptor beta chains in this list originate from one sample, sequenced in a study of Ad26.COV2.S vaccination and SARS-CoV-2 variants. Sequencing was performed with immunoSEQ multiplex PCR; in TCRdb, only in-frame clones are kept and a portion is missing. The table lists about 410,000 clones, approximately 89% of them singletons, with approximately 1.9% in the top ten. Treatment specified: about 20 received Ad26.COV2.S at low or high dose, single or two shots; 5 received placebo; per-sample allocation not given. Material that was analyzed had been drawn on day 63 after the first vaccine or placebo injection. The specimen comprised peripheral blood, sampled in a trial of Ad26.COV2.S vaccine versus placebo. These receptors all stem from a person aged 18 to 65 who received the Ad26.COV2.S COVID-19 vaccine or a placebo.

The V and J genes are TRBV11-3 and TRBJ1-3; D gene unclear. Trimming shortened V by 2 bases and J by 4 bases, and 15 bases separated the two germline ends. The CDR3 is 16 residues long. Germline values: CDR1 SGHNT, CDR2 YENEEA. In DNA form, the CDR3 reads TGTGCCAGCAGCTTACGCAGGTCGATGGCAGGAAACACCATATATTTT. Encoded protein: CASSLRRSMAGNTIYF. The whole variable domain, filled in from reference TRBV11-3 and TRBJ1-3, reads EAGVVQSPRYKIIEKKQPVAFWCNPISGHNTLYWYLQNLGQGPELLIRYENEEAVDDSQLPKDRFSAERLKGVDSTLKIQPAELGDSAVYLCASSLRRSMAGNTIYFGEGSWLTVV.

The chain combines TRBV28 with TRBJ2-4; TRBD1 aligns across 7 bases. The CDR3 totals 13 residues. Germline V gene lookup returns CDR1 MDHEN and CDR2 SYDVKM. V gave up 7 bases and J gave up 9 bases; unmatched junction bases: 9. CDR3 coding DNA: TGTGCCAGCACCCCACGGACAGGTCGCATTCAGTACTTC. It is translated as CASTPRTGRIQYF.

The CDR3 sequence: CASSLGSGGANTEAFF. In nucleotides, the CDR3 is TGTGCCAGCAGCTTAGGGAGTGGAGGGGCGAACACTGAAGCTTTCTTT. The rearrangement links TRBV11-2 to TRBJ1-1; D is possibly TRBD1 (5 bases). Trimming took off 1 base at V and 1 base at J, with 13 bases between the two ends. CDR3 length: 16 residues. Per germline, CDR1 SGHAT and CDR2 FQNNGV.

The CDR3 DNA is TGTGCCAGCAGCGTGTGGGGCGCGAGCACAGATACGCAGTATTTT. Encoded protein: CASSVWGASTDTQYF. The chain uses TRBV9 and TRBJ2-3, with D possibly matching TRBD1 (5 bases). Trimming cost V 2 bases and J 0 bases, with 10 bases left between them. The CDR3 length is 15 residues. Per the germline V gene, CDR1 is SGDLS and CDR2 is YYNGEE. The full variable domain, its missing parts supplied by reference TRBV9 and TRBJ2-3, is DSGVTQTPKHLITATGQRVTLRCSPRSGDLSVYWYQQSLDQGLQFLIQYYNGEERAKGNILERFSAQQFPDLHSELNLSSLELGDSALYFCASSVWGASTDTQYFGPGTRLTVL.

The genes are TRBV11-3 and TRBJ2-7; 10 nucleotides align to TRBD2. Per germline, CDR1 SGHNT and CDR2 YENEEA. The length of the CDR3 is 15 residues. Germline trimming cut 5 bases from V and 7 bases from J; bases unmatched to any gene: 11. The CDR3 loop is CASSPNSGRVGEQYF. CDR3 DNA sequence: TGTGCCAGCAGCCCTAACAGCGGGAGGGTGGGAGAGCAGTACTTC.

The chain joins TRBV4-2 to TRBJ2-7, with TRBD2 identical over 8 bases. This CDR3 comprises 15 residues. From germline, CDR1 is LGHNA and CDR2 YNFKEQ. J was trimmed by 7 bases and V by 1 base; bases with no gene match: 9. The CDR3 region has the DNA TGTGCCAGCAGCCAAGCGAGCGGGAGCCGGGGGGAGCAGTACTTC. Amino acid sequence: CASSQASGSRGEQYF.

The rearrangement uses TRBV11-3 and TRBJ2-5; D ambiguous. Germline lookup yields CDR1 SGHNT and CDR2 YENEEA. The CDR3 is made up of 14 amino acids. The V gene lost 6 bases and the J gene lost 5 bases, with 16 bases spanning the gap. The CDR3 coding sequence is TGTGCCAGCAGTCTCCCAGTGGGTTCGGAGACCCAGTACTTC. It yields the protein CASSLPVGSETQYF.

The rearrangement joins TRBV2 to TRBJ2-1; maybe TRBD1 (6 bases). This CDR3 comprises 11 residues. CDR1 and CDR2 from the germline V gene are SNHLY and FYNNEI. The germline V and J ends were trimmed by 6 bases and 11 bases, with 11 bases remaining between them. The CDR3 here is CASSEDRKQFF. CDR3 nucleotide sequence: TGTGCCAGCAGCGAGGACAGAAAGCAGTTCTTC. The variable domain in full, with the rest retrieved from reference TRBV2 and TRBJ2-1, is EPEVTQTPSHQVTQMGQEVILRCVPISNHLYFYWYRQILGQKVEFLVSFYNNEISEKSEIFDDQFSVERPDGSNFTLKIRSTKLEDSAMYFCASSEDRKQFFGPGTRLTVL.

The rearrangement joins TRBV4-1 to TRBJ1-6; a possible D gene is TRBD1 (6 bases). Germline CDR1 reads MGHRA; CDR2 reads YSYEKL. The CDR3 has 15 amino acids. The germline V and J ends were trimmed by 4 bases and 6 bases, with 13 bases remaining between them. The CDR3 here is CASSRGTTRNSPLHF. The CDR3 DNA is TGCGCCAGCAGCCGTGGGACAACACGTAATTCACCCCTCCACTTT.

The genes are TRBV6-1 and TRBJ2-7; maybe TRBD2 (6 bases). The germline V gene encodes CDR1 MNHNS and CDR2 SASEGT. Trimming left V 0 bases short and J 2 bases short, with 11 bases between. CDR3 size: 15 residues. CDR3 in amino acids: CASSEAGDSAYEQYF. In nucleotides, the CDR3 is TGTGCCAGCAGTGAAGCAGGGGACTCCGCCTACGAGCAGTACTTC.

The rearrangement links TRBV7-8 to TRBJ1-2; D unresolved. V was shortened by 1 base and J by 8 bases, with 17 bases between the two germline ends. Germline V gives CDR1 SGHVS, CDR2 FQNEAQ. CDR3 length: 15 residues. CDR3 sequence: CASSLGEGGRRGYTF. As DNA, the CDR3 is TGTGCCAGCAGCTTAGGAGAGGGAGGGAGAAGGGGCTACACCTTC.

V usage is TRBV7-7 and J usage is TRBJ2-1, with TRBD2 identical over 8 bases. V dropped 3 bases and J dropped 10; count of bases not matched to a gene: 5. The CDR3 contains 13 residues. Germline CDR1 is SSHAT and CDR2 is FNYEAQ (reference sequence). The CDR3 sequence: CASSLGLGREQFF. Written as DNA, the CDR3 is TGTGCCAGCAGCTTGGGACTAGGGCGGGAGCAGTTCTTC.

The chain is built from TRBV24-1 and TRBJ2-1; 7 bases match TRBD1. The CDR3 has 16 residues. CDR1 is KGHDR and CDR2 is SFDVKD in the germline V gene. The V gene end was trimmed by 3 bases and the J gene end by 8 bases; junction bases not matched to a gene: 12. The CDR3 region has the DNA TGTGCCACCAGTGATATCTACAGGGGACCAGGGGATGAGCAGTTCTTC. Translated: CATSDIYRGPGDEQFF.

V is TRBV30 and J is TRBJ1-5; D possibly corresponds to TRBD1 (6 bases). This CDR3 has 16 residues. With 3 bases removed from V and 1 base from J, the gap between germline ends came to 16 bases. Germline CDR1 reads GTSNPN; CDR2 reads SVGIG (reference sequence). The CDR3 sequence: CAWRGRGAWSNQPQHF. Here the CDR3 DNA reads TGTGCCTGGAGGGGGCGGGGGGCGTGGAGCAATCAGCCCCAGCATTTT. The whole variable domain, remainder taken from reference TRBV30 and TRBJ1-5, is SQTIHQWPATLVQPVGSPLSLECTVEGTSNPNLYWYRQAAGRGLQLLFYSVGIGQISSEVPQNLSASRPQDRQFILSSKKLLLSDSGFYLCAWRGRGAWSNQPQHFGDGTRLSIL.

This clone turned up a few times. The chain couples TRBV7-3 to TRBJ1-1; D not resolved. Germline CDR1 reads SGHTA; CDR2 reads FQGTGA. Trimming stripped 4 bases from V and 4 bases from J, with 10 bases between. The CDR3 consists of 13 residues. The CDR3 region has the DNA TGTGCCAGCAGCTACGGAGGAGGCACTGAAGCTTTCTTT. Residues: CASSYGGGTEAFF.